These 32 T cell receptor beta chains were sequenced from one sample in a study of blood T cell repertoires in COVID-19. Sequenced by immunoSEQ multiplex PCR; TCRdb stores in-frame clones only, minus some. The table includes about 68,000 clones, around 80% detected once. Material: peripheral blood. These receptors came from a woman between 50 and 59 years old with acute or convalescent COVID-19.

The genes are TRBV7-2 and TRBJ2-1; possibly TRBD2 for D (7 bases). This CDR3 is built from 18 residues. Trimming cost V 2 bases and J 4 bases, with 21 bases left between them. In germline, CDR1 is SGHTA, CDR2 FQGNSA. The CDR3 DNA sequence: TGTGCCAGCAGCTTAAGCCGATATGGGGGCGGGGGTTACAATGAGCAGTTCTTC. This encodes CASSLSRYGGGGYNEQFF.

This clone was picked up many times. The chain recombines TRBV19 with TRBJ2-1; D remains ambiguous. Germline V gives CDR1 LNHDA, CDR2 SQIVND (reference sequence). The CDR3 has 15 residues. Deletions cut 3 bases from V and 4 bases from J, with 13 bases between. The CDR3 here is CASSISPRVYNEQFF. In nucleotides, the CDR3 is TGTGCCAGTAGTATTTCGCCTAGAGTTTACAATGAGCAGTTCTTC.

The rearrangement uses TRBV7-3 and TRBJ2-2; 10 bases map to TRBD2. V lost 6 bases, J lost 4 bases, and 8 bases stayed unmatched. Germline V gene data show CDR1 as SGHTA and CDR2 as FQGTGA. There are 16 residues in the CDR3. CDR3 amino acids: CASRAPGLASTGELFF. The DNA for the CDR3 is TGTGCCAGCAGGGCTCCGGGACTAGCGAGCACCGGGGAGCTGTTTTTT. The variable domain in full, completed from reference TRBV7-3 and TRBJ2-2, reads GAGVSQTPSNKVTEKGKYVELRCDPISGHTALYWYRQSLGQGPEFLIYFQGTGAADDSGLPNDRFFAVRPEGSVSTLKIQRTERGDSAVYLCASRAPGLASTGELFFGEGSRLTVL.

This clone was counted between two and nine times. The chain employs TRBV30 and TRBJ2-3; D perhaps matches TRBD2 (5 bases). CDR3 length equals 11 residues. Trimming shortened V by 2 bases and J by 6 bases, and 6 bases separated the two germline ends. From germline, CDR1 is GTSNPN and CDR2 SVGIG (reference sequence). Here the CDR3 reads CAWSRGDTQYF. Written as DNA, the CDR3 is TGTGCCTGGAGTAGAGGGGATACGCAGTATTTT.

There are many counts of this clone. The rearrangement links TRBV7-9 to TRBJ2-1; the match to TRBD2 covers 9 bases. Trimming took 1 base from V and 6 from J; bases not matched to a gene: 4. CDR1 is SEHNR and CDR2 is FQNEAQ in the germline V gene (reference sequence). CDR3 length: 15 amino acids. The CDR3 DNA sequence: TGTGCCAGCAGCTTAGAGCGGGAGGCCCCCAATGAGCAGTTCTTC. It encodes CASSLEREAPNEQFF.

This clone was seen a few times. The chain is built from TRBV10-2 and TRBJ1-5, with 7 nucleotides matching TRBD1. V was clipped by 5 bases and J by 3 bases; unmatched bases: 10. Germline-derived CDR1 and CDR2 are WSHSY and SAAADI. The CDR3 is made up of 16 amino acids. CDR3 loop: CASSHDPGQPNQPQHF. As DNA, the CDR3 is TGCGCCAGCAGTCATGACCCGGGACAGCCCAATCAGCCCCAGCATTTT.

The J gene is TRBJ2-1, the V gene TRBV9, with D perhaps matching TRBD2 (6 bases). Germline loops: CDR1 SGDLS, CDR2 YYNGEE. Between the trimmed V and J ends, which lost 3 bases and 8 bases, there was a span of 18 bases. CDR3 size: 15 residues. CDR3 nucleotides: TGTGCCAGCAGCGCCGGGGGAAACCATTGGGATGAGCAGTTCTTC. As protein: CASSAGGNHWDEQFF.

The CDR3 spells CASSVEGLATGDNEQFF. The DNA of the CDR3 is TGTGCCAGCAGCGTAGAGGGACTAGCGACGGGAGACAATGAGCAGTTCTTC. The V gene is TRBV9, the J gene TRBJ2-1; TRBD2 matches at 10 bases. J was trimmed by 5 bases and V by 0 bases; bases with no gene match: 8. The CDR3 totals 17 residues. In germline, CDR1 is SGDLS, CDR2 YYNGEE.

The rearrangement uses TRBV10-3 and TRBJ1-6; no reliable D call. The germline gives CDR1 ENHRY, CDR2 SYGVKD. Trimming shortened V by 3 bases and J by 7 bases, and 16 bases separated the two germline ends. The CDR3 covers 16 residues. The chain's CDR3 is CAISEVEGMANSPLHF. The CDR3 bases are TGTGCCATCAGTGAAGTGGAGGGCATGGCAAATTCACCCCTCCACTTT.

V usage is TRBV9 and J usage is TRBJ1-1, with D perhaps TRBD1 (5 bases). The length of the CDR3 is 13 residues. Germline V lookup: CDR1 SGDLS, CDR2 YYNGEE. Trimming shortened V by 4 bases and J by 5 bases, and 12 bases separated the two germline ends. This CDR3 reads CASSRDFGTEAFF. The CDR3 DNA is TGTGCCAGCAGCCGGGACTTTGGGACTGAAGCTTTCTTT.

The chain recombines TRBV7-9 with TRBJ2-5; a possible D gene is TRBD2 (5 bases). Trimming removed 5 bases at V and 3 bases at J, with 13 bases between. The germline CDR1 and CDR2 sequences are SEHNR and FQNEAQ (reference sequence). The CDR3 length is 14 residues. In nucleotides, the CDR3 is TGTGCCAGCAGCGACCCGGGAACAGAAGAGACCCAGTACTTC. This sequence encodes CASSDPGTEETQYF.

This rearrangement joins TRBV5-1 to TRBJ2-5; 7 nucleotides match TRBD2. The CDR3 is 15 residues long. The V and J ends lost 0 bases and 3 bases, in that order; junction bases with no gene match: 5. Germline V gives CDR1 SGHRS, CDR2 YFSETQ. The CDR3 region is CASSLEPAGEETQYF. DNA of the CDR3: TGCGCCAGCAGCTTGGAGCCGGCGGGAGAAGAGACCCAGTACTTC.

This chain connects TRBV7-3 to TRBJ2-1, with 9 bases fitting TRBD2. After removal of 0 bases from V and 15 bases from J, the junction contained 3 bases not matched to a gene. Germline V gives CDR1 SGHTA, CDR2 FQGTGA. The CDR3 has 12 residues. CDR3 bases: TGTGCCAGCAGCTTAACCGGGACTAGCCTGTTCTTC. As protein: CASSLTGTSLFF.

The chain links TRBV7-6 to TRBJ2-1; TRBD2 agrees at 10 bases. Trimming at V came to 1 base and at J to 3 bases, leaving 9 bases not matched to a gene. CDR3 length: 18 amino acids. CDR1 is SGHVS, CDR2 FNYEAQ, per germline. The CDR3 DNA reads TGTGCCAGCAGCTTAGAAAGCGGGAGGGCCGCGAACTACAATGAGCAGTTCTTC. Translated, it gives CASSLESGRAANYNEQFF.

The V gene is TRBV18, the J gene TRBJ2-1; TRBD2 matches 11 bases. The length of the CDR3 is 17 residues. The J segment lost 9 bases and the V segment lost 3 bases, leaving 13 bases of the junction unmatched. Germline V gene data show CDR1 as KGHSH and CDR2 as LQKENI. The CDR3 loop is CASSPLLAGAQGSEQFF. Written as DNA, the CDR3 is TGTGCCAGCTCACCCCTACTAGCGGGAGCCCAGGGTAGTGAGCAGTTCTTC.

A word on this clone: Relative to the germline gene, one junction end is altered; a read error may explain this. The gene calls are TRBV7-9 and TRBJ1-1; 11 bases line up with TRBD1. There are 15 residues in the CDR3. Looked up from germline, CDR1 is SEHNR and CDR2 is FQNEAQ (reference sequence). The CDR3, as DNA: TGTGCCAGCAGATTAGGACAGGGGGCGCCGCCTGAAGCTTTCTTT. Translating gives CASRLGQGAPPEAFF.

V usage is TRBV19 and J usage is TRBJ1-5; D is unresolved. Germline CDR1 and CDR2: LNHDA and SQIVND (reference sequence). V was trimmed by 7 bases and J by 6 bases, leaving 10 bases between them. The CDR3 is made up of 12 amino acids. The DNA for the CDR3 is TGTGCCAGTAAAGAGGATCTTCAGCCCCAGCATTTT. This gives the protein CASKEDLQPQHF.

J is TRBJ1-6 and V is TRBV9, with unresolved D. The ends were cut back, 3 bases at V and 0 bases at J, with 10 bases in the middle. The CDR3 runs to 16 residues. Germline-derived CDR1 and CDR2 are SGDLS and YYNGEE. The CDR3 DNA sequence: TGTGCCAGCAGCGGAGGTGGGAGCTCCTATAATTCACCCCTCCACTTT. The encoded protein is CASSGGGSSYNSPLHF.

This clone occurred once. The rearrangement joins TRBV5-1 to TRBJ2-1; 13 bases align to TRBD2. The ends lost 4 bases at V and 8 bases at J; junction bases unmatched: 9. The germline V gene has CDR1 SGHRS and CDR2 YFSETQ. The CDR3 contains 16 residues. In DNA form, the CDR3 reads TGCGCCAGCAGCAGGGGGACTAGCGGGACTAGGGATGAGCAGTTCTTC. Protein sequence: CASSRGTSGTRDEQFF.

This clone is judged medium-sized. The CDR3 DNA follows: TGCAGCGTTCAGGGTTCGGTATCTGGGGCCAACGTCCTGACTTTC. Its protein is CSVQGSVSGANVLTF. The chain recombines TRBV29-1 with TRBJ2-6; tentative D call: TRBD1 (5 bases). The length of the CDR3 is 15 residues. V was shortened by 5 bases and J by 1 base, with 12 bases between the two germline ends. Per the germline V gene, CDR1 is SQVTM and CDR2 is ANQGSEA.

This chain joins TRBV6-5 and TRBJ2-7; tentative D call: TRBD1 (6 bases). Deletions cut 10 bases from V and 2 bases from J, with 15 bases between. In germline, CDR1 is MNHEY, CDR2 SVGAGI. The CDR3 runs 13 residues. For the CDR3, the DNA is TGTGCCACCGGCCGGGACAACACCTACGAGCAGTACTTC. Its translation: CATGRDNTYEQYF.

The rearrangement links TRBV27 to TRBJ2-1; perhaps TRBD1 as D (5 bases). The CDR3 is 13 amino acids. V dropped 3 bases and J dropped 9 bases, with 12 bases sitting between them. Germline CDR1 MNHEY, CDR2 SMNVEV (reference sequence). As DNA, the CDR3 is TGTGCCAGCAGTTTCCAGGGTATAGGTGAGCAGTTCTTC. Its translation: CASSFQGIGEQFF.

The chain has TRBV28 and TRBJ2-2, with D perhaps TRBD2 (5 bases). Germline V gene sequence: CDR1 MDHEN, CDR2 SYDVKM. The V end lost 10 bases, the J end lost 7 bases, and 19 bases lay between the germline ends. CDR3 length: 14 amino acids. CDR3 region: CATQARLRDGELFF. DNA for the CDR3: TGTGCCACACAAGCGCGACTTCGGGACGGGGAGCTGTTTTTT.

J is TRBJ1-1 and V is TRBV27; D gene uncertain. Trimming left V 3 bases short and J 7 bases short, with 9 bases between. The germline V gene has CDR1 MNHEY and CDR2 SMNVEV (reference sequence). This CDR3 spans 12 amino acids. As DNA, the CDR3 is TGTGCCAGCAGTTTTCTGAACGGTGAAGCTTTCTTT. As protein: CASSFLNGEAFF.

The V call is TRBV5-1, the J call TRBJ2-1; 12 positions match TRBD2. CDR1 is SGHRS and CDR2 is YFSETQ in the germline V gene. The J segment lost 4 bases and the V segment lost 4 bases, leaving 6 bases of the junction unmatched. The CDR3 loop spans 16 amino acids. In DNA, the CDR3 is TGCGCCAGCAGCCTAGGAGGGACTAGCGGGTACAATGAGCAGTTCTTC. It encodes CASSLGGTSGYNEQFF.

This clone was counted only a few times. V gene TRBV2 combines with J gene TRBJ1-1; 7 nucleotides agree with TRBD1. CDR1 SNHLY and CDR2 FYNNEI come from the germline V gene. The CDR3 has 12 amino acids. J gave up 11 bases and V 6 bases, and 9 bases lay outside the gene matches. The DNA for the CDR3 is TGTGCCAGCAGCACAGGGGTAATGTCGGCTTTCTTT. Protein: CASSTGVMSAFF.

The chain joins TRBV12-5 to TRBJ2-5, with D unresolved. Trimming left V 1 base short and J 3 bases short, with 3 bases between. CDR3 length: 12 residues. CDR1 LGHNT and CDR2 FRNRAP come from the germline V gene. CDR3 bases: TGTGCTAGTGGTTTGGCAGAAGAGACCCAGTACTTC. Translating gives CASGLAEETQYF.

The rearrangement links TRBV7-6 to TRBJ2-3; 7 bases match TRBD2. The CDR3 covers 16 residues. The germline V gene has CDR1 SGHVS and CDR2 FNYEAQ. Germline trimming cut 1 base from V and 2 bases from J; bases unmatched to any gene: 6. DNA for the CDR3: TGTGCCAGCAGCTTAGACGCGGGGGTGAACACAGATACGCAGTATTTT. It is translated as CASSLDAGVNTDTQYF.

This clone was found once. CDR3 coding DNA: TGCGCCAGCAGCCTAGGGGGACAGAGCACAGATACGCAGTATTTT. This gives the protein CASSLGGQSTDTQYF. The rearrangement links TRBV5-1 to TRBJ2-3; 7 bases are a match to TRBD1. The CDR3 contains 15 residues. Germline assignment: CDR1 SGHRS and CDR2 YFSETQ. Unmatched junction bases numbered 5, after V lost 4 bases and J lost 0 bases.

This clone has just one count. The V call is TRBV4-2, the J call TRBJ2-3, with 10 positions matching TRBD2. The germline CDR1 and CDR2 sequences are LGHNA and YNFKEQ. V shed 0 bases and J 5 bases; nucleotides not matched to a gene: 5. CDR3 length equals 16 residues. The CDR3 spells CASSQDGAGGKDTQYF. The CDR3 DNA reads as TGTGCCAGCAGCCAAGATGGAGCGGGAGGGAAAGATACGCAGTATTTT.

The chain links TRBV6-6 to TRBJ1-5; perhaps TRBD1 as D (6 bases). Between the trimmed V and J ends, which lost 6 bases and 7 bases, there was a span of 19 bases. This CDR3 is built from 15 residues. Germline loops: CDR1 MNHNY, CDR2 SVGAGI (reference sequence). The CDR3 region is CASSHPGQGNQPQHF. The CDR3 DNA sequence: TGTGCCAGCAGCCACCCGGGGCAGGGGAACCAGCCCCAGCATTTT.

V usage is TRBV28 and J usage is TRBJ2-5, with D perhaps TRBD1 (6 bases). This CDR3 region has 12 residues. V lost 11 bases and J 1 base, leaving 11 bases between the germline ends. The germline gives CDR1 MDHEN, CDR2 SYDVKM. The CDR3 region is CAAGAIQETQYF. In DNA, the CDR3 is TGTGCCGCAGGGGCAATCCAAGAGACCCAGTACTTC.